The 16 T cell receptor beta chains reported below all come from one sample, sequenced in a study of regulatory T cells in long-lasting Graves disease (TCRdb year 2021). The sample's time point label, in plain terms: newly diagnosed GD, antithyroid drugs for less than 3 months. For both TCR sequencing and RNA sequencing, RNA was extracted from PBMCs using TRIzol. The library was made by multiplex PCR. This sample was sequenced with an Illumina HiSeq 4000. CDR3 regions were amplified by Arm-PCR with iRepertoire HTBI primers to construct TCR beta libraries. The public sequencing data were trimmed at Q25 with fastp and processed into clonotypes with MiXCR by TCRdb, which kept only in-frame beta chains. Every distinct CDR3 protein forms one entry, paired with its most common genes and DNA. The table for this sample lists roughly 250,000 distinct CDR3 sequences; about 20% of them were counted only once. The ten largest clones add up to about 14% of the sample.

This same sample was also taken into another study, of T cells in Graves' hyperthyroidism and ophthalmopathy.

Sequenced material: peripheral blood mononuclear cells (PBMCs), taken at new diagnosis, from a patient treated with antithyroid drugs. The source is a woman in her thirties with Graves disease. Donor details come from another sample of the same person, matched by shared clones.

V gene TRBV28 combines with J gene TRBJ2-7; D perhaps matches TRBD2 (6 bases). Trimming removed 10 bases at V and 6 bases at J, with 10 bases between. This CDR3 is 10 amino acids long. CDR1 and CDR2 (germline): MDHEN, SYDVKM. CDR3 nucleotide sequence: TGTGCCACCGGGGGTTTCGAGCAGTACTTC. This gives the protein CATGGFEQYF.

With regard to this clonotype: This may come from a read error, since a much larger clone is one base off. The rearrangement joins TRBV7-8 to TRBJ2-1; D might be TRBD2 (7 bases). V was trimmed by 2 bases and J by 8 bases, leaving 16 bases between them. This CDR3 is 15 amino acids long. CDR1 SGHVS and CDR2 FQNEAQ come from the germline V gene. The DNA of the CDR3 is TGTGCCAGCAGCTTATATTCGGGGGGCAGCGATGAGCAGTTCTTC. It is translated as CASSLYSGGSDEQFF.

This clonotype has a count of ten or more. This chain joins TRBV27 and TRBJ2-5, with D tentatively TRBD1 or TRBD2 (5 bases each). The V gene's germline CDR1 is MNHEY and CDR2 SMNVEV (reference sequence). This CDR3 is 13 amino acids long. With 2 bases removed from V and 5 bases from J, the gap between germline ends came to 9 bases. The CDR3 coding sequence is TGTGCCAGCAGTTTAATTGAGGGGGAGACCCAGTACTTC. It yields the protein CASSLIEGETQYF.

About this clonotype itself: Here the CDR3 omits its conserved ending phenylalanine or tryptophan, so a read error is the likely source. The chain carries TRBV10-3 and TRBJ2-5; D perhaps matches TRBD1 (6 bases). Trimming stripped 6 bases from V and 1 base from J, with 15 bases between. CDR1 and CDR2 from the germline V gene are ENHRY and SYGVKD. The CDR3 is made up of 15 amino acids. The CDR3 loop reads CAISDRDTAQETQYS. The DNA of the CDR3 is TGTGCCATCAGCGACCGGGACACTGCCCAAGAGACCCAGTACTCC.

This clonotype occurred many times. This chain uses TRBV5-5 with TRBJ1-4; 7 bases are shared with TRBD1. Per germline, CDR1 SGHKS and CDR2 YYEKEE (reference sequence). V lost 4 bases and J lost 6; bases outside the gene matches: 18. The CDR3 is 18 residues long. This CDR3 reads CASSRIKQGMGRHEKLFF. The DNA of the CDR3 is TGTGCCAGCAGCAGAATAAAACAGGGGATGGGGCGTCATGAAAAACTGTTTTTT.

This chain links TRBV12-3 or TRBV12-4 with TRBJ2-3, with a weak D call TRBD1 (5 bases). The end of the DNA fits TRBJ2-5 better, so the J call may be wrong. The CDR3 runs to 15 residues. The CDR3 protein is CASSLGLGAAETQYF. Written as DNA, the CDR3 is TGTGCCAGCAGTTTGGGTCTTGGGGCTGCAGAGACCCAGTACTTC.

V and J are TRBV18 and TRBJ2-1; unclear D gene. Germline V gene lookup returns CDR1 KGHSH and CDR2 LQKENI. V lost 0 bases and J lost 0, with 12 bases in between. The CDR3 has 17 residues. The CDR3 DNA is TGTGCCAGCTCACCACCCGTGGGTAAGAGCTCCTACAATGAGCAGTTCTTC. Translation: CASSPPVGKSSYNEQFF.

This clonotype was seen repeatedly, ten times or more. The chain combines TRBV5-4 with TRBJ1-4; 7 bases are a match to TRBD1. The CDR3 length is 13 residues. After removal of 5 bases from V and 8 bases from J, the junction contained 6 bases not matched to a gene. The V gene's germline CDR1 is SGHNT and CDR2 YYREEE (reference sequence). CDR3 DNA sequence: TGTGCCAGCAGGGACACAGGGGAAGAAAAACTGTTTTTT. Protein: CASRDTGEEKLFF. The full variable domain, its missing parts supplied by reference TRBV5-4 and TRBJ1-4, is ETGVTQSPTHLIKTRGQQVTLRCSSQSGHNTVSWYQQALGQGPQFIFQYYREEENGRGNFPPRFSGLQFPNYSSELNVNALELDDSALYLCASRDTGEEKLFFGSGTQLSVL.

This clonotype was seen repeatedly, ten times or more. The CDR3 DNA reads as TGTGCCAGCAGCACCCCCTATACAGATACGCAGTATTTT. This encodes CASSTPYTDTQYF. The chain has TRBV27 and TRBJ2-3; D gene ambiguous. Germline V gives CDR1 MNHEY, CDR2 SMNVEV (reference sequence). The CDR3 runs 13 residues. V lost 6 bases, J lost 3 bases, and 10 bases lay in between.

In regard to this clonotype: One base away lies a much larger clone, so this may be a sequencing read error. The chain links TRBV11-1 to TRBJ2-3; D is perhaps TRBD1 (5 bases). The J call is in doubt because the DNA end fits TRBJ2-5 better. CDR1 and CDR2 from the germline V gene are SGHAT and FQDESV (reference sequence). CDR3 length: 14 residues. CDR3 sequence: CTSSLLGQLETQYF. CDR3 DNA sequence: TGTACCAGCAGCTTACTGGGGCAGTTGGAGACCCAGTACTTC.

The table lists this clonotype with many counts. This chain links TRBV11-2 with TRBJ2-1; TRBD2 aligns across 8 bases. V lost 7 bases to trimming and J lost 1 base; unmatched junction nucleotides: 6. Per germline, CDR1 SGHAT and CDR2 FQNNGV. CDR3 length: 15 amino acids. Written as DNA, the CDR3 is TGTGCCAGCACCCTCGGGGGGGCGTCCTACAATGAGCAGTTCTTC. Protein sequence: CASTLGGASYNEQFF.

This clonotype was counted ten times or more. V gene TRBV7-2 combines with J gene TRBJ2-6; 9 bases align to TRBD2. The germline gives CDR1 SGHTA, CDR2 FQGNSA. The CDR3 contains 18 residues. Trimming at V came to 3 bases and at J to 2 bases, leaving 8 bases not matched to a gene. DNA for the CDR3: TGTGCCAGCAGCTTGACGGCGGGGGGGTCGCCTGGGGCCAACGTCCTGACTTTC. It specifies CASSLTAGGSPGANVLTF.

In its sample, this clonotype was seen many times. The V and J genes are TRBV11-1 and TRBJ1-4; TRBD1 might be the D (6 bases). The CDR3 covers 14 residues. Germline V gives CDR1 SGHAT, CDR2 FQDESV (reference sequence). V lost 2 bases and J lost 8, with 12 bases in between. The CDR3 DNA sequence: TGTGCCAGCAGCTTATCCCAGGGGAACGAAAAACTGTTTTTT. Translation: CASSLSQGNEKLFF.

This clonotype has just a few counts. The chain links TRBV4-2 to TRBJ2-7, with 7 bases aligning to TRBD1. V trimming: 4 bases; J trimming: 4 bases; junction bases outside the gene matches: 10. The CDR3 runs 15 residues. Germline V gene data show CDR1 as LGHNA and CDR2 as YNFKEQ. The CDR3, as DNA: TGTGCCAGCAGCCTTGAACCGGGACAGATATACGAGCAGTACTTC. Its protein product is CASSLEPGQIYEQYF.

In its sample, this clonotype was seen many times. V gene TRBV29-1 combines with J gene TRBJ1-1, with no clear D. The ends were cut back, 6 bases at V and 0 bases at J, with 11 bases in the middle. The CDR3 has 13 amino acids. Germline V lookup: CDR1 SQVTM, CDR2 ANQGSEA. CDR3 amino acids: CSVRTMMNTEAFF. CDR3 nucleotides: TGCAGCGTGAGGACGATGATGAACACTGAAGCTTTCTTT.

As regards this clonotype: This may be a read error, as it is one base from a much larger clone. The chain combines TRBV4-1 with TRBJ1-2, with 9 bases identical to TRBD1. The CDR3 spans 14 residues. CDR1 MGHRA and CDR2 YSYEKL come from the germline V gene. CDR3 loop: CASSMTGGEYGCTF. CDR3 DNA sequence: TGCGCCAGCAGTATGACAGGGGGAGAATATGGCTGCACCTTC.